These 32 T cell receptor beta chains were sequenced from one sample in a study of blood T cell repertoires in COVID-19. TCRdb's table, derived via immunoSEQ multiplex PCR, lists solely in-frame clones and lacks some. In the table there are 300,000 to 450,000 clones, about 92% of which are singletons. The material sequenced was peripheral blood. The receptors derive from a woman aged 60-75 years with COVID-19, enrolled during active disease.

This clone was seen a few times. The chain employs TRBV24-1 and TRBJ1-2, with TRBD1 matching over 8 bases. The length of the CDR3 is 14 residues. Germline CDR1 reads KGHDR; CDR2 reads SFDVKD. V trimming: 5 bases; J trimming: 8 bases; junction bases outside the gene matches: 9. This chain's CDR3 is CATSGEGTGDGYTF. The CDR3 DNA sequence: TGTGCCACCAGTGGGGAAGGGACAGGCGACGGCTACACCTTC.

This chain connects TRBV5-4 to TRBJ1-3; 8 nucleotides line up with TRBD1. Losses at the gene ends were 6 bases for V and 4 bases for J; bases not matched to a gene: 9. This CDR3 spans 15 amino acids. Germline V gene lookup returns CDR1 SGHNT and CDR2 YYREEE (reference sequence). CDR3 loop: CASNIGQGSGNTIYF. The CDR3, as DNA: TGTGCCAGCAACATAGGACAGGGATCCGGAAACACCATATATTTT.

The chain is built from TRBV18 and TRBJ2-7; D gene unclear. Trimming removed 0 bases at V and 6 bases at J, with 9 bases between. Germline CDR1 KGHSH, CDR2 LQKENI. CDR3 length: 13 amino acids. The CDR3 region is CASSPPSRVEQYF. The DNA of the CDR3 is TGTGCCAGCTCACCACCGAGCCGGGTCGAGCAGTACTTC.

The J gene is TRBJ1-2, the V gene TRBV27; D remains ambiguous. Germline CDR1 is MNHEY and CDR2 is SMNVEV (reference sequence). The CDR3 sequence is 16 residues long. The V end was cut by 2 bases, the J end by 6 bases, with 19 bases between. The CDR3 sequence: CASSLLFSPKTHGYTF. The CDR3 nucleotides read TGTGCCAGCAGTTTACTATTCTCCCCGAAGACACATGGCTACACCTTC.

The rearrangement links TRBV5-1 to TRBJ2-7; 7 bases line up with TRBD1. The CDR3 loop spans 12 amino acids. J lost 7 bases, V lost 4 bases, and 5 bases had no gene match. CDR1 is SGHRS and CDR2 is YFSETQ in the germline V gene. CDR3 nucleotides: TGCGCCAGCAGCAAAAACAGGGGAGAGCAGTACTTC. Translating gives CASSKNRGEQYF.

This clone was observed once. V gene TRBV11-2 combines with J gene TRBJ1-1; D is uncertain. The CDR3 extends over 12 amino acids. Trimming left V 2 bases short and J 11 bases short, with 12 bases between. Looked up from germline, CDR1 is SGHAT and CDR2 is FQNNGV. The DNA for the CDR3 is TGTGCCAGCAGCTTAAAGGGAGTAGAGGCTTTCTTT. It codes for CASSLKGVEAFF.

V is TRBV7-2 and J is TRBJ1-1; no firm D call. This CDR3 spans 15 amino acids. V lost 1 base to trimming and J lost 0 bases, with 9 bases between them. CDR1 is SGHTA and CDR2 is FQGNSA in the germline V gene. CDR3 nucleotides: TGTGCCAGCAGCTTAGAGCGGGTTTTGAACACTGAAGCTTTCTTT. The encoded protein is CASSLERVLNTEAFF.

This clone was observed a single time. V and J are TRBV5-1 and TRBJ2-3; 7 positions agree with TRBD1. The CDR3 is made up of 16 amino acids. Per the germline V gene, CDR1 is SGHRS and CDR2 is YFSETQ. The junction had 6 bases not matched to a gene; V was cut back by 2 bases and J by 0 bases. Here the CDR3 reads CASSFQGRGSTDTQYF. The CDR3 coding sequence is TGCGCCAGCAGCTTTCAGGGCAGGGGGAGCACAGATACGCAGTATTTT.

This sequence joins TRBV4-2 and TRBJ2-3, with D unclear. This CDR3 contains 14 residues. V dropped 4 bases and J dropped 4 bases, with 12 bases sitting between them. CDR1 LGHNA and CDR2 YNFKEQ come from the germline V gene. As DNA, the CDR3 is TGTGCCAGCAGCCCTACCAATCCGCCAGATACGCAGTATTTT. Amino acids: CASSPTNPPDTQYF.

This clone occurred a few times. The chain carries TRBV19 and TRBJ1-2, with unresolved D. The CDR3 is 13 amino acids. Between the trimmed V and J ends, which lost 2 bases and 0 bases, there was a span of 4 bases. Germline-derived CDR1 and CDR2 are LNHDA and SQIVND (reference sequence). CDR3 loop: CASSITTNYGYTF. In nucleotides, the CDR3 is TGTGCCAGTAGTATAACAACTAACTATGGCTACACCTTC.

The CDR3 region has the DNA TGTGCCAGCAGCTTAGGGGCCAATCAAGCAGATACGCAGTATTTT. It is translated as CASSLGANQADTQYF. The genes are TRBV7-9 and TRBJ2-3; D is unresolved. V shed 1 base and J shed 4 bases, with 12 bases lying between them. There are 15 residues in the CDR3. Per the germline V gene, CDR1 is SEHNR and CDR2 is FQNEAQ (reference sequence).

The rearrangement uses TRBV7-2 and TRBJ1-3; no clear D. CDR3 size: 17 residues. V was pared by 4 bases and J by 7 bases, with 23 bases between. CDR1 is SGHTA, CDR2 FQGNSA, per germline. The CDR3 coding sequence is TGTGCCAGCAGCTCAGGAGCCGGGATCCATCGACCGAACACCATATATTTT. It codes for CASSSGAGIHRPNTIYF.

The chain has TRBV7-9 and TRBJ1-2; no clear D. Germline V gene data show CDR1 as SEHNR and CDR2 as FQNEAQ (reference sequence). CDR3 length: 13 residues. V was pared by 1 base and J by 8 bases, with 11 bases between. CDR3 protein: CASSLVSPGGYTF. CDR3 coding DNA: TGTGCCAGCAGCTTAGTCTCCCCGGGAGGCTACACCTTC. The entire variable domain, with the rest obtained from reference TRBV7-9 and TRBJ1-2, is as follows: DTGVSQNPRHKITKRGQNVTFRCDPISEHNRLYWYRQTLGQGPEFLTYFQNEAQLEKSRLLSDRFSAERPKGSFSTLEIQRTEQGDSAMYLCASSLVSPGGYTFGSGTRLTVV.

This clone came up once. The V call is TRBV19, the J call TRBJ2-5; D remains ambiguous. The CDR3 loop spans 15 amino acids. CDR1 and CDR2 from the germline V gene are LNHDA and SQIVND (reference sequence). V shed 4 bases and J shed 5 bases, with 17 bases lying between them. In DNA, the CDR3 is TGTGCCAGTAGTACCGCCTTAAGTCAGGTCGAGACCCAGTACTTC. It encodes CASSTALSQVETQYF.

The V and J genes are TRBV3-1 (or the pseudogene TRBV3-2) and TRBJ1-2; D gene unclear. The germline CDR1 and CDR2 sequences are LGHDT and YNNKEL (reference sequence). Trimming stripped 2 bases from V and 8 bases from J, with 12 bases between. CDR3 length: 13 residues. This CDR3 reads CASSQWRVGGYTF. CDR3 in DNA: TGTGCCAGCAGCCAATGGAGGGTTGGGGGCTACACCTTC.

The chain recombines TRBV14 with TRBJ1-6, with D perhaps TRBD1 (6 bases). Germline loops: CDR1 SGHDN, CDR2 FVKESK. This CDR3 spans 14 amino acids. V gave up 8 bases and J gave up 8 bases, with 16 bases separating them. The CDR3 DNA is TGTGCCAGCGGGAGTTCGGGACAAGATTCACCCCTCCACTTT. It is translated as CASGSSGQDSPLHF.

This chain joins TRBV7-2 and TRBJ1-1; D unresolved. This CDR3 spans 12 amino acids. The V gene lost 0 bases and the J gene lost 7 bases, with 6 bases spanning the gap. CDR1 is SGHTA and CDR2 is FQGNSA in the germline V gene. In DNA form, the CDR3 reads TGTGCCAGCAGCTTAGCAGGGAGTGAAGCTTTCTTT. Amino acids: CASSLAGSEAFF. The variable domain in full, with the rest retrieved from reference TRBV7-2 and TRBJ1-1, is GAGVSQSPSNKVTEKGKDVELRCDPISGHTALYWYRQSLGQGLEFLIYFQGNSAPDKSGLPSDRFSAERTGGSVSTLTIQRTQQEDSAVYLCASSLAGSEAFFGQGTRLTVV.

The rearrangement joins TRBV18 to TRBJ1-1; TRBD1 matches at 7 bases. Germline CDR1 is KGHSH and CDR2 is LQKENI. The CDR3 contains 14 residues. V gave up 1 base and J gave up 7 bases; unmatched junction bases: 6. Written as DNA, the CDR3 is TGTGCCAGCTCACCACGGTACCGGGACAGTGAAGCTTTCTTT. This gives the protein CASSPRYRDSEAFF.

J is TRBJ1-1 and V is TRBV6-5; D is uncertain. The CDR3 sequence is 15 residues long. Germline-derived CDR1 and CDR2 are MNHEY and SVGAGI. The V gene lost 0 bases and the J gene lost 4 bases, with 12 bases spanning the gap. This CDR3 is CASSYSVPGPTEAFF. The CDR3 nucleotides are TGTGCCAGCAGTTACTCGGTTCCGGGTCCCACTGAAGCTTTCTTT.

This chain links TRBV10-1 with TRBJ1-6; 9 bases map to TRBD1. The CDR3 has 18 amino acids. Germline CDR1 and CDR2: WNHNN and SYGVQD (reference sequence). Unmatched junction bases numbered 18, after V lost 7 bases and J lost 8 bases. CDR3 region: CASTQLGQGWDGDSPLHF. Written as DNA, the CDR3 is TGCGCCAGCACCCAACTGGGACAGGGATGGGATGGGGATTCACCCCTCCACTTT.

The CDR3: CASSQWSGTGNTIYF. The CDR3 DNA reads as TGTGCCAGCAGCCAATGGTCAGGGACTGGAAACACCATATATTTT. The genes are TRBV14 and TRBJ1-3, with a possible D match to TRBD1 (5 bases). V was pared by 2 bases and J by 2 bases, with 10 bases between. Germline V CDR1 and CDR2: SGHDN, FVKESK. CDR3 length: 15 residues.

The chain links TRBV7-9 to TRBJ1-4, with D perhaps TRBD1 (6 bases). Per the germline V gene, CDR1 is SEHNR and CDR2 is FQNEAQ (reference sequence). The CDR3 is 15 residues long. V lost 4 bases, J lost 4 bases, and 13 bases lay in between. CDR3 DNA sequence: TGTGCCAGCAGCTCCTACCGGGACAATAATGAAAAACTGTTTTTT. It specifies CASSSYRDNNEKLFF.

A note on this clone: This specimen includes other DNA sequences encoding the same CDR3. This chain connects TRBV6-1 to TRBJ1-2; 10 bases align to TRBD1. With 0 bases clipped from V and 3 bases from J, the junction kept 1 base outside the gene matches. CDR3 length: 15 amino acids. Germline V lookup: CDR1 MNHNS, CDR2 SASEGT. This CDR3 is CASSEAGTGDYGYTF. CDR3 coding DNA: TGTGCCAGCAGTGAAGCCGGGACAGGGGACTATGGCTACACCTTC.

The J gene is TRBJ2-4, the V gene TRBV10-1; D ambiguous. The V gene lost 7 bases and the J gene lost 0 bases, with 16 bases spanning the gap. CDR3 length equals 16 residues. Per the germline V gene, CDR1 is WNHNN and CDR2 is SYGVQD (reference sequence). The CDR3 spells CASTCYLALAKNIQYF. The CDR3 region has the DNA TGCGCCAGCACTTGCTACTTAGCCCTAGCCAAAAACATTCAGTACTTC.

V gene TRBV4-1 combines with J gene TRBJ2-3, with D perhaps matching TRBD1 (6 bases). The CDR3 spans 17 residues. Per germline, CDR1 MGHRA and CDR2 YSYEKL. V lost 0 bases and J lost 6, with 19 bases in between. CDR3 in amino acids: CASSQERGLGAWDTQYF. CDR3 DNA sequence: TGCGCCAGCAGCCAAGAACGTGGTCTGGGGGCATGGGATACGCAGTATTTT.

V usage is TRBV6-6 and J usage is TRBJ2-7; 8 bases match TRBD1. The ends lost 8 bases at V and 3 bases at J; junction bases unmatched: 6. The germline V gene has CDR1 MNHNY and CDR2 SVGAGI (reference sequence). This CDR3 region has 13 residues. CDR3 sequence reads: CASAGTGNYEQYF. CDR3 nucleotide sequence: TGTGCCAGCGCCGGGACAGGAAACTACGAGCAGTACTTC.

The V gene is TRBV2, the J gene TRBJ1-5, with D unresolved. The CDR3 is made up of 14 amino acids. Germline V CDR1 and CDR2: SNHLY, FYNNEI. V lost 6 bases to trimming and J lost 6 bases, with 15 bases between them. CDR3 coding DNA: TGTGCCAGCAGCCCCGGGAATAGTGCTCAGCCCCAGCATTTT. Translation gives CASSPGNSAQPQHF.

V gene TRBV7-9 combines with J gene TRBJ2-2, with TRBD1 matching 10 bases. Germline CDR1 and CDR2: SEHNR and FQNEAQ (reference sequence). CDR3 length: 15 residues. J lost 9 bases, V lost 5 bases, and 9 bases had no gene match. The CDR3 nucleotides are TGTGCCAGCAGCCCGACAGGGGGCCAGATTCGGGAGCTGTTTTTT. Protein: CASSPTGGQIRELFF.

The genes are TRBV19 and TRBJ2-2, with 9 nucleotides matching TRBD1. Germline CDR1 reads LNHDA; CDR2 reads SQIVND (reference sequence). Losses at the gene ends were 7 bases for V and 5 bases for J; bases not matched to a gene: 5. This CDR3 is 14 amino acids long. The CDR3 DNA reads as TGTGCCAGTATCGGGACAGGGAGGACCGGGGAGCTGTTTTTT. Amino acids: CASIGTGRTGELFF.

This clone occurred once. The chain links TRBV25-1 to TRBJ1-5, with 12 bases fitting TRBD1. Germline values: CDR1 MGHDK, CDR2 SYGVNS. J lost 5 bases, V lost 6 bases, and 8 bases had no gene match. The CDR3 has 16 residues. CDR3 in DNA: TGTGCCAGCAGGCCAACCGGGACAGGGGGCGATCAGCCCCAGCATTTT. Amino acid sequence: CASRPTGTGGDQPQHF.

The chain has TRBV6-6 and TRBJ1-5; no reliable D call. The V gene lost 5 bases and the J gene lost 3 bases, with 14 bases spanning the gap. This CDR3 comprises 15 residues. The germline CDR1 and CDR2 sequences are MNHNY and SVGAGI (reference sequence). CDR3 amino acids: CASSPPGQTNQPQHF. Written as DNA, the CDR3 is TGTGCCAGCAGTCCCCCTGGGCAGACCAATCAGCCCCAGCATTTT.

This rearrangement joins TRBV2 to TRBJ1-3; 7 bases are a match to TRBD1. V gave up 2 bases and J gave up 13 bases; unmatched junction bases: 5. The CDR3 runs 12 residues. CDR1 and CDR2 (germline): SNHLY, FYNNEI. The chain's CDR3 is CASSETGDSIYF. The CDR3 DNA reads TGTGCCAGCAGTGAAACAGGGGATTCGATATATTTT.